A selection of T cell receptor beta chains follows, all from one sample in a study of radiotherapy plus CTLA-4 blockade in lung cancer. Sequencing was performed with immunoSEQ multiplex PCR; in TCRdb, only in-frame clones are kept and a portion is missing. Of some 60,000 clones in the sample, more than 60% are singletons; the top ten hold 3.5% to 4%. Source: peripheral blood, taken from a patient treated with radiotherapy plus ipilimumab. The source is a human donor with non-small cell lung cancer who had a partial response to radiotherapy plus ipilimumab. Both conserved end residues are part of each CDR3. A D gene is named only where the DNA matches it firmly. Rows may omit the clone size; those that give it use once, few, many or a size class.

>15|TRBV6-1|few|.|TRBJ2-2
CASKGGGQNTGELFF
TGTGCCAGCAAAGGGGGGGGACAGAACACCGGGGAGCTGTTTTTT
>13|TRBV5-5|.|.|TRBJ1-1
CASSSYTNTEAFF
TGTGCCAGCAGCTCTTACACGAACACTGAAGCTTTCTTT
>15|TRBV5-1|.|.|TRBJ1-4
CASSLVRGAQEKLFF
TGCGCCAGCAGTCTTGTTCGGGGGGCGCAGGAAAAACTGTTTTTT
>15|TRBV6-6|.|TRBD1|TRBJ1-6
CASSPTDRAYSPLHF
TGTGCCAGCAGCCCGACTGACAGGGCGTACTCACCCCTCCACTTT
>14|TRBV9|few|.|TRBJ1-4
CASSDRDIGEKLFF
TGTGCCAGCAGCGACCGGGACATTGGGGAAAAACTGTTTTTT
>13|TRBV28|.|.|TRBJ1-4
CASVPGGIEKLFF
TGTGCCAGCGTCCCCGGAGGTATTGAAAAACTGTTTTTT
>16|TRBV19|.|TRBD1|TRBJ1-2
CASRVTSGTGSYGYTF
TGTGCCAGTAGGGTTACCTCCGGGACAGGGTCTTATGGCTACACCTTC
>14|TRBV5-1|.|TRBD1|TRBJ1-1
CASSLESRGLEAFF
TGCGCCAGCAGCTTGGAATCCAGGGGGCTGGAAGCTTTCTTT
>13|TRBV5-1|.|.|TRBJ2-7
CASSIDSYYEQYF
TGCGCCAGCAGTATCGACAGCTACTACGAGCAGTACTTC
>15|TRBV4-3|few|TRBD1|TRBJ1-1
CASSARDRENTEAFF
TGCGCCAGCAGCGCTCGGGACAGGGAGAACACTGAAGCTTTCTTT
>15|TRBV11-1|.|.|TRBJ2-5
CASSARRGYQETQYF
TGTGCCAGCAGCGCGCGAAGGGGGTACCAAGAGACCCAGTACTTC
>15|TRBV4-3|few|TRBD2|TRBJ2-5
CASSQKGGGSETQYF
TGCGCCAGCAGCCAAAAAGGCGGGGGTTCTGAGACCCAGTACTTC
>15|TRBV5-1|once|.|TRBJ2-3
CASSPQGPGTDTQYF
TGCGCCAGCAGCCCTCAGGGGCCGGGCACAGATACGCAGTATTTT
>14|TRBV5-6|.|.|TRBJ2-5
CASSPTGIQETQYF
TGTGCCAGCAGCCCTACAGGAATCCAAGAGACCCAGTACTTC
>14|TRBV5-1|.|.|TRBJ2-5
CASSSRGAGETQYF
TGCGCCAGCAGCAGCAGGGGGGCCGGCGAGACCCAGTACTTC
>16|TRBV29-1|once|.|TRBJ2-7
CSVAPPGHPVSNEQYF
TGCAGCGTTGCCCCCCCTGGACACCCCGTTAGTAACGAGCAGTACTTC
>16|TRBV5-1|.|TRBD1|TRBJ1-4
CASSPGQGAQGEKLFF
TGCGCCAGCAGCCCGGGACAGGGGGCGCAGGGAGAAAAACTGTTTTTT
>16|TRBV19|once|TRBD1|TRBJ1-1
CASSIVGQGRGTEAFF
TGTGCCAGTAGTATAGTGGGACAGGGCAGGGGCACTGAAGCTTTCTTT